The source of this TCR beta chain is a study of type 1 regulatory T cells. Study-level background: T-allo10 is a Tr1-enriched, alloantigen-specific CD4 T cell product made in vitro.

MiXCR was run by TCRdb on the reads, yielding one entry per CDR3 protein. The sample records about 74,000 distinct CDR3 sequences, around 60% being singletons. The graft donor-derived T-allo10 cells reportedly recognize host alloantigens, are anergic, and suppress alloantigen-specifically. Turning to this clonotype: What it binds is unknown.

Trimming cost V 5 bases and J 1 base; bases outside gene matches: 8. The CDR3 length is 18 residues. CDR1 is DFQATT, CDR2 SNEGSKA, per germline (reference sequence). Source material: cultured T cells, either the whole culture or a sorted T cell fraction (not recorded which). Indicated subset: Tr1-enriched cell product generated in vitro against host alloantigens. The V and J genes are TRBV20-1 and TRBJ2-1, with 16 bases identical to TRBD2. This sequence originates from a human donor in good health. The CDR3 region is CSACLGLAGGFSYNEQFF. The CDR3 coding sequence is TGCAGTGCTTGCCTGGGACTAGCGGGAGGGTTTTCCTACAATGAGCAGTTCTTC.